The 30 T cell receptor beta chains given below trace back to one sample, sequenced in a study of cytomegalovirus exposure and HLA in healthy donors. Primers: 60 Vbeta forward and 13 Jbeta reverse. Libraries were prepared by immunoSEQ multiplex PCR; TCRdb keeps only in-frame clonotypes and omits some of them. The data contain 100,000 or so clones, about 79% of them singletons. The sequencing sample was made of PBMCs. The receptors here all came from a female donor in good health and CMV-seropositive.

Regarding this clone: The sample has other DNA sequences that encode this CDR3 too. This rearrangement joins TRBV7-6 to TRBJ2-1; the D gene is possibly TRBD1 (7 bases). Germline V gives CDR1 SGHVS, CDR2 FNYEAQ. The CDR3 extends over 16 amino acids. Trimming shortened V by 1 base and J by 1 base, and 11 bases separated the two germline ends. CDR3 sequence (DNA): TGTGCCAGCAGCTTAGGGCAGGGGGGATCCTACAATGAGCAGTTCTTC. Protein product: CASSLGQGGSYNEQFF.

This clone is a singleton in its sample. This chain uses TRBV30 with TRBJ1-3, with D perhaps matching TRBD1 (5 bases). Trimming pared 5 bases from V and 0 bases from J, leaving 8 bases between. There are 13 residues in the CDR3. Germline V gene data show CDR1 as GTSNPN and CDR2 as SVGIG (reference sequence). In DNA form, the CDR3 reads TGTGCCTGGGCGGGGGACTCTGGAAACACCATATATTTT. Its translation: CAWAGDSGNTIYF. Full variable domain (remainder filled in from reference TRBV30 and TRBJ1-3): SQTIHQWPATLVQPVGSPLSLECTVEGTSNPNLYWYRQAAGRGLQLLFYSVGIGQISSEVPQNLSASRPQDRQFILSSKKLLLSDSGFYLCAWAGDSGNTIYFGEGSWLTVV.

The rearrangement joins TRBV18 to TRBJ1-2; tentatively, D is TRBD1 (5 bases). Trimming shortened V by 5 bases and J by 5 bases, and 12 bases separated the two germline ends. The germline CDR1 and CDR2 sequences are KGHSH and LQKENI. This CDR3 is built from 13 residues. This CDR3 is CASSSTEKYGYTF. The CDR3, as DNA: TGTGCCAGCTCATCGACAGAGAAGTATGGCTACACCTTC.

This chain uses TRBV5-1 with TRBJ2-3; perhaps TRBD2 as D (5 bases). Per germline, CDR1 SGHRS and CDR2 YFSETQ. Trimming shortened V by 0 bases and J by 4 bases, and 9 bases separated the two germline ends. This CDR3 is 14 amino acids long. The CDR3 bases are TGCGCCAGCAGCTTGGCGGTAGCGCCAGATACGCAGTATTTT. This codes for CASSLAVAPDTQYF.

The chain uses TRBV6-1 and TRBJ2-1; D is undetermined. The CDR3 runs 13 residues. The V and J ends lost 1 base and 10 bases respectively, with 11 bases between them. CDR1 is MNHNS, CDR2 SASEGT, per germline. The DNA for the CDR3 is TGTGCCAGCAGTGAAGGAAGTTATAGAGAGCAGTTCTTC. Protein product: CASSEGSYREQFF.

The chain joins TRBV30 to TRBJ1-2; TRBD1 matches 8 bases. The V gene end was trimmed by 2 bases and the J gene end by 0 bases; junction bases not matched to a gene: 11. Germline-derived CDR1 and CDR2 are GTSNPN and SVGIG (reference sequence). This CDR3 has 17 amino acids. In DNA, the CDR3 is TGTGCCTGGAGTCCCCGGGACAGGAAGTTAGCTAACTATGGCTACACCTTC. It codes for CAWSPRDRKLANYGYTF.

In its sample, this clone was seen once. The rearrangement joins TRBV30 to TRBJ2-7; TRBD2 might be the D (6 bases). This CDR3 has 14 amino acids. CDR1 is GTSNPN, CDR2 SVGIG, per germline (reference sequence). V gave up 0 bases and J gave up 2 bases, with 11 bases separating them. The CDR3 DNA is TGTGCCTGGAGTGTGAGTAGCGGAGCCTACGAGCAGTACTTC. Amino acids: CAWSVSSGAYEQYF.

The CDR3 loop reads CASSYFTEAFF. The CDR3 bases are TGTGCCAGTAGCTATTTCACTGAAGCTTTCTTT. V gene TRBV19 combines with J gene TRBJ1-1; D remains ambiguous. Germline V gives CDR1 LNHDA, CDR2 SQIVND (reference sequence). The CDR3 contains 11 residues. The V end lost 6 bases, the J end lost 4 bases, and 6 bases lay between the germline ends.

The chain couples TRBV15 to TRBJ1-5, with D uncertain. This CDR3 has 15 amino acids. Germline CDR1 reads LNHNV; CDR2 reads YYDKDF (reference sequence). Trimming left V 5 bases short and J 0 bases short, with 11 bases between. The CDR3: CATSLSSYSNQPQHF. In DNA, the CDR3 is TGTGCCACCAGCTTGTCTAGTTATAGCAATCAGCCCCAGCATTTT.

This clone was detected a few times. The rearrangement joins TRBV30 to TRBJ1-1, with a tentative D call TRBD1 (5 bases). V lost 4 bases to trimming and J lost 0 bases, with 9 bases between them. CDR3 length: 13 residues. CDR1 and CDR2 (germline): GTSNPN, SVGIG (reference sequence). CDR3 in DNA: TGTGCCTGGACACTACAGGTGAACACTGAAGCTTTCTTT. Protein product: CAWTLQVNTEAFF.

The rearrangement joins TRBV29-1 to TRBJ1-2, with TRBD1 matching over 7 bases. The CDR3 runs to 13 residues. V lost 7 bases and J lost 1; bases outside the gene matches: 6. Germline V CDR1 and CDR2: SQVTM, ANQGSEA. CDR3 bases: TGCAGCGACAAAACAGGGGTTAACTATGGCTACACCTTC. Translating gives CSDKTGVNYGYTF. Filled out from reference TRBV29-1 and TRBJ1-2, the complete variable domain reads SAVISQKPSRDICQRGTSLTIQCQVDSQVTMMFWYRQQPGQSLTLIATANQGSEATYESGFVIDKFPISRPNLTFSTLTVSNMSPEDSSIYLCSDKTGVNYGYTFGSGTRLTVV.

The CDR3 nucleotides are TGTGCCAGCAGGCCCCTAGGGACAGGGAATGAAAAACTGTTTTTT. Its translation is CASRPLGTGNEKLFF. This chain connects TRBV27 to TRBJ1-4; 9 nucleotides agree with TRBD1. V trimming: 6 bases; J trimming: 5 bases; junction bases outside the gene matches: 7. The germline V gene encodes CDR1 MNHEY and CDR2 SMNVEV (reference sequence). The CDR3 consists of 15 residues. Variable domain in full (rest from reference TRBV27 and TRBJ1-4): EAQVTQNPRYLITVTGKKLTVTCSQNMNHEYMSWYRQDPGLGLRQIYYSMNVEVTDKGDVPEGYKVSRKEKRNFPLILESPSPNQTSLYFCASRPLGTGNEKLFFGSGTQLSVL.

CDR3 protein: CASSEALFPGQLNTEAFF. The CDR3, as DNA: TGTGCCAGCAGTGAAGCGCTTTTTCCCGGACAGCTGAACACTGAAGCTTTCTTT. The chain recombines TRBV6-1 with TRBJ1-1; TRBD1 is a possible D gene (6 bases). Trimming took 0 bases from V and 0 from J, leaving 17 bases between them. The germline gives CDR1 MNHNS, CDR2 SASEGT. CDR3 length: 18 residues.

This chain connects TRBV5-1 to TRBJ2-1; 8 positions match TRBD2. This CDR3 comprises 15 residues. In germline, CDR1 is SGHRS, CDR2 YFSETQ. J lost 7 bases, V lost 4 bases, and 10 bases had no gene match. The CDR3 sequence is CASSPGGSQRNEQFF. The CDR3 bases are TGCGCCAGCAGCCCGGGGGGGTCCCAAAGGAATGAGCAGTTCTTC.

The rearrangement uses TRBV5-5 and TRBJ1-1; no firm D call. The CDR3 runs 14 residues. V gave up 4 bases and J gave up 5 bases, with 15 bases separating them. Per germline, CDR1 SGHKS and CDR2 YYEKEE (reference sequence). DNA of the CDR3: TGTGCCAGCAGCGTCGGATTAAGCGGGACTGAAGCTTTCTTT. Its translation: CASSVGLSGTEAFF. Drawing the rest from reference TRBV5-5 and TRBJ1-1, the complete variable domain is DAGVTQSPTHLIKTRGQQVTLRCSPISGHKSVSWYQQVLGQGPQFIFQYYEKEERGRGNFPDRFSARQFPNYSSELNVNALLLGDSALYLCASSVGLSGTEAFFGQGTRLTVV.

The chain recombines TRBV30 with TRBJ2-2, with D perhaps matching TRBD2 (5 bases). This CDR3 contains 14 residues. Deletions cut 2 bases from V and 6 bases from J, with 13 bases between. Germline V CDR1 and CDR2: GTSNPN, SVGIG (reference sequence). CDR3 amino acids: CAWSPFLRAGELFF. The CDR3 DNA reads as TGTGCCTGGAGTCCCTTTTTGCGGGCCGGGGAGCTGTTTTTT.

The gene calls are TRBV5-4 and TRBJ2-3; 8 bases line up with TRBD2. Germline values: CDR1 SGHNT, CDR2 YYREEE (reference sequence). Trimming removed 6 bases from V and 3 bases from J; junction bases left unmatched: 9. This CDR3 comprises 15 residues. CDR3 sequence (DNA): TGTGCCAGCACCGTAGCGGGGCGAGGGACAGATACGCAGTATTTT. Translation: CASTVAGRGTDTQYF. The whole variable domain, remainder taken from reference TRBV5-4 and TRBJ2-3, is ETGVTQSPTHLIKTRGQQVTLRCSSQSGHNTVSWYQQALGQGPQFIFQYYREEENGRGNFPPRFSGLQFPNYSSELNVNALELDDSALYLCASTVAGRGTDTQYFGPGTRLTVL.

The chain joins TRBV29-1 to TRBJ2-7; D perhaps matches TRBD2 (6 bases). The CDR3 totals 12 residues. Germline loops: CDR1 SQVTM, CDR2 ANQGSEA. The V end lost 4 bases, the J end lost 3 bases, and 10 bases lay between the germline ends. The chain's CDR3 is CSVAGTGYEQYF. The CDR3 DNA reads as TGCAGCGTTGCAGGGACTGGCTACGAGCAGTACTTC.

Remarks on this clone: The same CDR3 also results from other DNA sequences found in this sample. This chain connects TRBV21-1 to TRBJ1-2; the DNA was not compared with TRBD1, the D call given in the table. TRBV21-1 is termed a pseudogene. The CDR3 is made up of 17 amino acids. CDR3 protein: CASSGPGQGKRFHGYTF. CDR3 sequence (DNA): TGTGCCAGCAGCGGACCGGGACAGGGAAAGAGGTTTCATGGCTACACCTTC.

The gene calls are TRBV5-1 and TRBJ2-4; maybe TRBD1 (6 bases). V lost 8 bases and J 6 bases, leaving 21 bases between the germline ends. CDR3 length: 15 amino acids. CDR1 SGHRS and CDR2 YFSETQ come from the germline V gene. The CDR3 DNA reads TGCGCCAGTGGCAGGGGATATGGAGGAAGAAACATTCAGTACTTC. Residues: CASGRGYGGRNIQYF.

The rearrangement uses TRBV30 and TRBJ2-7; D is uncertain. Germline lookup yields CDR1 GTSNPN and CDR2 SVGIG (reference sequence). The CDR3 totals 12 residues. With 3 bases removed from V and 7 bases from J, the gap between germline ends came to 13 bases. CDR3 amino acids: CAWSSVVDEQYF. DNA of the CDR3: TGTGCCTGGAGCTCGGTAGTCGATGAGCAGTACTTC. Full variable domain (rest looked up from reference TRBV30 and TRBJ2-7): SQTIHQWPATLVQPVGSPLSLECTVEGTSNPNLYWYRQAAGRGLQLLFYSVGIGQISSEVPQNLSASRPQDRQFILSSKKLLLSDSGFYLCAWSSVVDEQYFGPGTRLTVT.

This clone was observed a few times. The V and J genes are TRBV6-4 and TRBJ2-3; 7 bases are shared with TRBD2. There are 15 residues in the CDR3. Germline CDR1 and CDR2: MRHNA and SNTAGT. With V trimmed by 4 bases and J by 1 base, 5 bases remained unmatched. CDR3 residues: CASSAGRGGTDTQYF. CDR3 in DNA: TGTGCCAGCAGTGCTGGTCGGGGGGGCACAGATACGCAGTATTTT.

DNA of the CDR3: TGTGCCAGCAGCTTGGGTCCAGGGCTTAATGAAAAACTGTTTTTT. Translation gives CASSLGPGLNEKLFF. The chain employs TRBV11-3 and TRBJ1-4, with D perhaps matching TRBD1 (5 bases). Germline assignment: CDR1 SGHNT and CDR2 YENEEA. The CDR3 is 15 amino acids. Trimming stripped 3 bases from V and 4 bases from J, with 12 bases between.

This chain joins TRBV10-2 and TRBJ2-5, with 9 bases that match TRBD2. Germline loops: CDR1 WSHSY, CDR2 SAAADI. The CDR3 extends over 15 amino acids. The J segment lost 5 bases and the V segment lost 3 bases, leaving 7 bases of the junction unmatched. This CDR3 is CASSDAGGSEETQYF. The CDR3 bases are TGCGCCAGCAGTGACGCGGGGGGGAGTGAGGAGACCCAGTACTTC.

The rearrangement links TRBV27 to TRBJ1-6; D not resolved. The germline V gene encodes CDR1 MNHEY and CDR2 SMNVEV (reference sequence). The V gene lost 7 bases and the J gene lost 5 bases, with 12 bases spanning the gap. CDR3 size: 14 residues. CDR3 coding DNA: TGTGCCAGCAAGGACTCAGTCCATAATTCACCCCTCCACTTT. Translating gives CASKDSVHNSPLHF.

The chain employs TRBV2 and TRBJ2-7, with TRBD2 matching 8 bases. The junction had 5 bases not matched to a gene; V was cut back by 6 bases and J by 7 bases. This CDR3 is 12 amino acids long. Germline lookup yields CDR1 SNHLY and CDR2 FYNNEI. The DNA for the CDR3 is TGTGCCAGCAGGGGACTAGTGTGGGAGCAGTACTTC. Amino acid sequence: CASRGLVWEQYF.

This clone was seen just once. The rearrangement uses TRBV6-6 and TRBJ1-1; D is ambiguous. Germline CDR1 and CDR2: MNHNY and SVGAGI (reference sequence). Trimming took off 4 bases at V and 4 bases at J, with 10 bases between the two ends. The CDR3 contains 13 residues. This chain's CDR3 is CASSSHLSTEAFF. In nucleotides, the CDR3 is TGTGCCAGCAGTTCCCACTTGAGCACTGAAGCTTTCTTT.

This clone was detected only a few times. J is TRBJ1-1 and V is TRBV7-8; TRBD1 aligns across 8 bases. The ends lost 7 bases at V and 7 bases at J; junction bases unmatched: 11. The CDR3 consists of 14 residues. Germline loops: CDR1 SGHVS, CDR2 FQNEAQ. In DNA, the CDR3 is TGTGCCAGCACTGCAGAGAAACAGGGGGTTGAAGCTTTCTTT. Translation: CASTAEKQGVEAFF.

The CDR3 coding sequence is TGTGCCAGCAGTCCTGGGGTCGGGGGGTTCATGGCTTTCTTT. It encodes CASSPGVGGFMAFF. The rearrangement joins TRBV7-9 to TRBJ1-1; perhaps TRBD1 as D (5 bases). Germline CDR1 and CDR2: SEHNR and FQNEAQ (reference sequence). Trimming removed 6 bases from V and 11 bases from J, with 22 bases in between. The CDR3 is made up of 14 amino acids.

The rearrangement joins TRBV5-1 to TRBJ2-1, with 8 bases aligning to TRBD1. Trimming at V came to 2 bases and at J to 9 bases, leaving 7 bases not matched to a gene. The CDR3 loop spans 14 amino acids. The V gene's germline CDR1 is SGHRS and CDR2 YFSETQ. CDR3 sequence (DNA): TGCGCCAGCAGCTTAGGCAGGGGGCCCGGTGAGCAGTTCTTC. It codes for CASSLGRGPGEQFF.